The 8 T cell receptor beta chains in this list originate from one sample, sequenced in a study of T cells after yellow fever vaccination. MiXCR, run by TCRdb on the 5' RACE reads, gives a single entry per CDR3 protein. The sample has around 310,000 distinct CDR3 sequences, 8% to 10% seen once. The starting material was PBMCs, obtained on the day of the first yellow fever vaccination. These receptors all come from a young man who received the YFV17D yellow fever vaccine.

This clonotype was recorded many times. The rearrangement uses TRBV6-1 and TRBJ1-1, with TRBD1 matching over 7 bases. Germline trimming cut 6 bases from V and 3 bases from J; bases unmatched to any gene: 7. Germline V gene data show CDR1 as MNHNS and CDR2 as SASEGT. The CDR3 is made up of 14 amino acids. The CDR3 loop reads CASSRDRADTEAFF. The DNA for the CDR3 is TGTGCCAGCAGCAGAGACAGGGCAGACACTGAAGCTTTCTTT.

The chain joins TRBV20-1 to TRBJ2-3; possible D gene TRBD2, 6 bases. This CDR3 is 15 amino acids long. Germline CDR1 is DFQATT and CDR2 is SNEGSKA (reference sequence). Trimming cost V 2 bases and J 1 base, with 13 bases left between them. CDR3: CSARLWGGGTDTQYF. The CDR3 coding sequence is TGCAGTGCTAGACTTTGGGGCGGGGGCACAGATACGCAGTATTTT.

The V and J genes are TRBV5-1 and TRBJ2-6; 11 nucleotides align to TRBD2. This CDR3 is 17 amino acids long. The germline CDR1 and CDR2 sequences are SGHRS and YFSETQ. Germline trimming cut 9 bases from V and 1 base from J; bases unmatched to any gene: 9. The CDR3 sequence: CATTKLAGVSGANVLTF. The CDR3 DNA follows: TGCGCCACCACAAAACTAGCGGGGGTTTCTGGGGCCAACGTCCTGACTTTC.

This clonotype has a count of ten or more. The CDR3 DNA follows: TGTGCCAGCAGCCAAGGCGGACAGGGGGGAGGCTACACCTTC. Translation gives CASSQGGQGGGYTF. The chain uses TRBV4-2 and TRBJ1-2; 10 nucleotides match TRBD1. Germline CDR1 reads LGHNA; CDR2 reads YNFKEQ. Losses at the gene ends were 1 base for V and 8 bases for J; bases not matched to a gene: 4. This CDR3 region has 14 residues.

This clonotype has at least ten counts. The chain couples TRBV7-3 to TRBJ1-1; 7 bases agree with TRBD1. Germline loops: CDR1 SGHTA, CDR2 FQGTGA. V lost 1 base to trimming and J lost 9 bases; unmatched junction nucleotides: 8. The CDR3 is made up of 14 amino acids. Here the CDR3 reads CASSLSPGQKKAFF. CDR3 nucleotides: TGTGCCAGCAGCTTAAGCCCGGGACAGAAAAAAGCTTTCTTT. Variable domain in full (rest from reference TRBV7-3 and TRBJ1-1): GAGVSQTPSNKVTEKGKYVELRCDPISGHTALYWYRQSLGQGPEFLIYFQGTGAADDSGLPNDRFFAVRPEGSVSTLKIQRTERGDSAVYLCASSLSPGQKKAFFGQGTRLTVV.

This clonotype was counted between two and nine times. The chain has TRBV29-1 and TRBJ2-1, with a weak D call TRBD2 (5 bases). The CDR3 is 13 amino acids. Germline lookup yields CDR1 SQVTM and CDR2 ANQGSEA. V was shortened by 1 base and J by 7 bases, with 11 bases between the two germline ends. Here the CDR3 reads CSVEVPSGNEQFF. In DNA form, the CDR3 reads TGCAGCGTTGAAGTCCCCTCGGGGAATGAGCAGTTCTTC.

The chain joins TRBV7-9 to TRBJ2-1; no definite D call. This CDR3 is built from 15 residues. The ends were cut back, 5 bases at V and 2 bases at J, with 13 bases in the middle. Germline assignment: CDR1 SEHNR and CDR2 FQNEAQ (reference sequence). DNA of the CDR3: TGTGCCAGCAGCCAAGGGTCTGCACCCTACAATGAGCAGTTCTTC. It translates to CASSQGSAPYNEQFF.

The gene calls are TRBV6-2 or TRBV6-3 and TRBJ2-1, with a tentative D call TRBD1 (5 bases). The length of the CDR3 is 13 residues. The V end lost 3 bases, the J end lost 5 bases, and 8 bases lay between the germline ends. Germline V gene data show CDR1 as MNHEY and CDR2 as SVGEGT. The CDR3 DNA reads TGTGCCAGCAGTTATTACAGGAACAATGAGCAGTTCTTC. It codes for CASSYYRNNEQFF.